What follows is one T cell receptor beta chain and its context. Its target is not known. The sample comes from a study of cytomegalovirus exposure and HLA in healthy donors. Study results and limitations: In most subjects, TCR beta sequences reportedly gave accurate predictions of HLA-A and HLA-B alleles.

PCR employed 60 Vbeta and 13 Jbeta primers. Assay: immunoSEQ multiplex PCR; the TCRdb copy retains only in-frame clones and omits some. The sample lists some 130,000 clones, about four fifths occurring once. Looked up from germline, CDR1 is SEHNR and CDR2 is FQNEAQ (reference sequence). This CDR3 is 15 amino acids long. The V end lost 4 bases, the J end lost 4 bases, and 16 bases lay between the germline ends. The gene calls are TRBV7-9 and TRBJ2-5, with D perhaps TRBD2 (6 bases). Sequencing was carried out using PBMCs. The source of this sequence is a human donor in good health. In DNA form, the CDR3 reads TGTGCCAGCAGCTCGGGGCGGGGTCTATCAGAGACCCAGTACTTC. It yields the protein CASSSGRGLSETQYF.